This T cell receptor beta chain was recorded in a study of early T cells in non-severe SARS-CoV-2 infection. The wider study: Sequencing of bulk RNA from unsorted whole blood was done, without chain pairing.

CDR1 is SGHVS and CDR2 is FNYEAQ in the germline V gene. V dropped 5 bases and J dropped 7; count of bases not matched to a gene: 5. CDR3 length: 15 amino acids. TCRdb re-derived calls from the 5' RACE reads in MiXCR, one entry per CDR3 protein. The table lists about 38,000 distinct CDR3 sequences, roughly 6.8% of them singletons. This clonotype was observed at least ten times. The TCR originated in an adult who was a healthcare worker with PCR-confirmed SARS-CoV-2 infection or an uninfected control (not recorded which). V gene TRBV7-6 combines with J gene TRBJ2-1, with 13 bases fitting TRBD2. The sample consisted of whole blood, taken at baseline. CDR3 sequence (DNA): TGTGCCAGCAGCGTACTAGCGGGAGGGGGGAATGAGCAGTTCTTC. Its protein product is CASSVLAGGGNEQFF.